This passage covers 6 T cell receptor beta chains from one sample sequenced in a study of regulatory T cells in long-lasting Graves disease. iRepertoire HTBI primers and Arm-PCR of CDR3 regions built TCR beta libraries. TCRdb processed the multiplex PCR reads anew with MiXCR; each CDR3 protein has one entry. Here the sample spans about 400,000 distinct CDR3 sequences, about a sixth being singletons. Stated time point: newly diagnosed GD, antithyroid drugs for less than 3 months. PBMC-extracted RNA yielded the TCR library. Here the sequenced sample was peripheral blood mononuclear cells (PBMCs), taken at new diagnosis, from a patient treated with antithyroid drugs. The source of these receptors is a female donor with Graves disease.

There are many counts of this clonotype. The chain recombines TRBV12-3 or TRBV12-4 with TRBJ2-7; D might be TRBD1 (6 bases). With 5 bases removed from V and 4 bases from J, the gap between germline ends came to 18 bases. The CDR3 loop spans 15 amino acids. CDR3 protein: CASSPTRRGTYEQYF. The CDR3 coding sequence is TGTGCCAGCAGTCCTACCCGCAGGGGCACGTACGAGCAGTACTTC.

This clonotype showed up just once. The chain couples TRBV5-1 to TRBJ2-1; TRBD2 agrees at 8 bases. The germline V gene encodes CDR1 SGHRS and CDR2 YFSETQ. This CDR3 has 15 amino acids. V dropped 4 bases and J dropped 5; count of bases not matched to a gene: 8. The chain's CDR3 is CASSGRAGVNNEQFF. The CDR3 DNA follows: TGCGCCAGCAGCGGTCGAGCGGGAGTAAACAATGAGCAGTTCTTC. The full variable domain, completed using reference TRBV5-1 and TRBJ2-1, is KAGVTQTPRYLIKTRGQQVTLSCSPISGHRSVSWYQQTPGQGLQFLFEYFSETQRNKGNFPGRFSGRQFSNSRSEMNVSTLELGDSALYLCASSGRAGVNNEQFFGPGTRLTVL.

This clonotype was recorded at least ten times. The rearrangement uses TRBV24-1 and TRBJ2-5; 7 bases agree with TRBD1. The CDR3 covers 20 residues. Germline CDR1 reads KGHDR; CDR2 reads SFDVKD. After removal of 3 bases from V and 0 bases from J, the junction contained 18 bases not matched to a gene. CDR3 residues: CATSDTIEGAGTKNQETQYF. The CDR3 nucleotides are TGTGCCACCAGTGATACCATCGAGGGGGCGGGTACTAAGAACCAAGAGACCCAGTACTTC.

About this clonotype: It differs at one base from a far larger clone, so likely a read error. The chain combines TRBV6-5 with TRBJ1-1; D ambiguous. The CDR3 has 11 amino acids. From germline, CDR1 is MNHEY and CDR2 SVGAGI. In nucleotides, the CDR3 is TGTGCCAGCAGTCACTCCGGGCGAGCTTTCTTT. It specifies CASSHSGRAFF.

In this sample, this clonotype turned up many times. The gene calls are TRBV24-1 and TRBJ2-7, with no clear D. This CDR3 contains 14 residues. The V gene's germline CDR1 is KGHDR and CDR2 SFDVKD. Between the trimmed V and J ends, which lost 2 bases and 6 bases, there was a span of 13 bases. CDR3 sequence: CATSDSTRTAEQYF. CDR3 nucleotide sequence: TGTGCCACCAGTGATTCAACCCGGACGGCCGAGCAGTACTTC.

The sample holds many counts of this clonotype. The V gene is TRBV24-1, the J gene TRBJ2-3, with 13 bases that match TRBD2. CDR1 and CDR2 from the germline V gene are KGHDR and SFDVKD. Losses at the gene ends were 3 bases for V and 0 bases for J; bases not matched to a gene: 8. This CDR3 region has 19 residues. The CDR3 coding sequence is TGTGCCACCAGTGATCCGGGGACTAGCGGGATAACGAGCACAGATACGCAGTATTTT. Translation: CATSDPGTSGITSTDTQYF.